The 28 T cell receptor beta chains below all came from one sample that was sequenced in a study of blood T cell repertoires in COVID-19. Using immunoSEQ multiplex PCR, the repertoire was profiled, and TCRdb retains in-frame clones only, with some absent. The table has around 100,000 clones, just over 85% seen once; the top ten hold 4.5% to 6.5%. The sample was peripheral blood. These receptors originate from a human donor in a cohort sampled during active COVID-19.

The chain recombines TRBV18 with TRBJ1-1, with D possibly matching TRBD1 (6 bases). This CDR3 is built from 15 residues. CDR1 KGHSH and CDR2 LQKENI come from the germline V gene. Trimming pared 3 bases from V and 5 bases from J, leaving 16 bases between. This CDR3 is CASSPLTGGLTEAFF. The DNA for the CDR3 is TGTGCCAGCTCACCTTTGACAGGCGGGTTGACTGAAGCTTTCTTT. Together with reference TRBV18 and TRBJ1-1, the CDR3 gives the full variable domain: NAGVMQNPRHLVRRRGQEARLRCSPMKGHSHVYWYRQLPEEGLKFMVYLQKENIIDESGMPKERFSAEFPKEGPSILRIQQVVRGDSAAYFCASSPLTGGLTEAFFGQGTRLTVV.

This sequence joins TRBV6-4 and TRBJ1-5; D not resolved. This CDR3 spans 13 amino acids. V lost 6 bases and J 4 bases, leaving 10 bases between the germline ends. The germline CDR1 and CDR2 sequences are MRHNA and SNTAGT. The CDR3 loop is CASSFQQNQPQHF. Written as DNA, the CDR3 is TGTGCCAGCAGCTTTCAACAGAATCAGCCCCAGCATTTT.

This sequence joins TRBV3-1 (or the pseudogene TRBV3-2) and TRBJ1-2; 7 bases line up with TRBD1. With V trimmed by 4 bases and J by 4 bases, 9 bases remained unmatched. This CDR3 is 15 amino acids long. From germline, CDR1 is LGHDT and CDR2 YNNKEL (reference sequence). The CDR3 region has the DNA TGTGCCAGCAGCCCCTTCAACAGGGGAGGCTATGGCTACACCTTC. Protein product: CASSPFNRGGYGYTF.

The chain carries TRBV28 and TRBJ1-5; D is ambiguous. V lost 10 bases to trimming and J lost 7 bases, with 17 bases between them. Germline loops: CDR1 MDHEN, CDR2 SYDVKM. The CDR3 contains 13 residues. This CDR3 is CATQFRGNQPQHF. Here the CDR3 DNA reads TGTGCCACCCAATTCAGAGGAAACCAGCCCCAGCATTTT.

A single count supports this clone. The chain joins TRBV6-5 to TRBJ2-7, with 13 nucleotides matching TRBD2. The V gene end was trimmed by 7 bases and the J gene end by 7 bases; junction bases not matched to a gene: 10. This CDR3 contains 15 residues. CDR1 is MNHEY, CDR2 SVGAGI, per germline. The CDR3 DNA sequence: TGTGCCAGCATCGAAACTAGCGGGAGGGCCGGGGAGCAGTACTTC. Protein: CASIETSGRAGEQYF.

The chain carries TRBV7-2 and TRBJ1-2, with D uncertain. The CDR3 is 15 amino acids. Germline values: CDR1 SGHTA, CDR2 FQGNSA. V lost 1 base, J lost 0 bases, and 9 bases lay in between. The CDR3 DNA sequence: TGTGCCAGCAGCTTAGGACACGAACCTAACTATGGCTACACCTTC. It yields the protein CASSLGHEPNYGYTF. Full variable domain (remainder filled in from reference TRBV7-2 and TRBJ1-2): GAGVSQSPSNKVTEKGKDVELRCDPISGHTALYWYRQSLGQGLEFLIYFQGNSAPDKSGLPSDRFSAERTGGSVSTLTIQRTQQEDSAVYLCASSLGHEPNYGYTFGSGTRLTVV.

The J gene is TRBJ2-7, the V gene TRBV2; 9 nucleotides agree with TRBD2. V lost 8 bases, J lost 0 bases, and 8 bases stayed unmatched. Germline CDR1 and CDR2: SNHLY and FYNNEI. The CDR3 totals 15 residues. The CDR3 loop reads CASARERGASYEQYF. CDR3 nucleotides: TGTGCCAGCGCGAGGGAGCGGGGGGCCTCCTACGAGCAGTACTTC.

The J gene is TRBJ1-5, the V gene TRBV19; 8 bases agree with TRBD1. The V gene's germline CDR1 is LNHDA and CDR2 SQIVND (reference sequence). This CDR3 spans 14 amino acids. V dropped 4 bases and J dropped 5; count of bases not matched to a gene: 4. CDR3 sequence: CASSTQGAYQPQHF. The CDR3 nucleotides are TGTGCCAGTAGTACCCAGGGGGCTTATCAGCCCCAGCATTTT.

The genes are TRBV6-5 and TRBJ2-7; 7 bases map to TRBD2. This CDR3 region has 15 residues. The germline gives CDR1 MNHEY, CDR2 SVGAGI. The V gene end was trimmed by 6 bases and the J gene end by 3 bases; junction bases not matched to a gene: 11. The CDR3 loop reads CASRQAPGLLYEQYF. The CDR3 DNA follows: TGTGCCAGCAGGCAAGCGCCGGGACTACTCTACGAGCAGTACTTC.

V is TRBV27 and J is TRBJ2-5; a weak D match, TRBD1 (6 bases). The V end lost 7 bases, the J end lost 4 bases, and 13 bases lay between the germline ends. The germline gives CDR1 MNHEY, CDR2 SMNVEV (reference sequence). The CDR3 has 13 residues. The CDR3 coding sequence is TGTGCCAGCAAGTTACAGGGTATAGAGACCCAGTACTTC. This gives the protein CASKLQGIETQYF.

V is TRBV28 and J is TRBJ2-7; no clear D. The CDR3 runs to 14 residues. V gave up 2 bases and J gave up 3 bases, with 11 bases separating them. Germline CDR1 MDHEN, CDR2 SYDVKM. CDR3 nucleotide sequence: TGTGCCAGCAGTTTAAACTATGGTGACTACGAGCAGTACTTC. Its protein is CASSLNYGDYEQYF. Full variable domain (missing parts from reference TRBV28 and TRBJ2-7): DVKVTQSSRYLVKRTGEKVFLECVQDMDHENMFWYRQDPGLGLRLIYFSYDVKMKEKGDIPEGYSVSREKKERFSLILESASTNQTSMYLCASSLNYGDYEQYFGPGTRLTVT.

V and J are TRBV7-2 and TRBJ1-2; maybe TRBD1 (5 bases). Between the trimmed V and J ends, which lost 5 bases and 4 bases, there was a span of 14 bases. CDR1 is SGHTA, CDR2 FQGNSA, per germline. The CDR3 is made up of 14 amino acids. CDR3 amino acids: CASSPRAGIYGYTF. The CDR3 bases are TGTGCCAGCAGCCCCCGAGCAGGGATCTATGGCTACACCTTC.

With respect to this clone: This sample includes further DNA sequences coding for the same CDR3. V gene TRBV7-2 combines with J gene TRBJ2-7, with D possibly matching TRBD2 (6 bases). The CDR3 has 13 residues. V shed 3 bases and J shed 3 bases, with 9 bases lying between them. Germline V gene sequence: CDR1 SGHTA, CDR2 FQGNSA. The CDR3 nucleotides read TGTGCCAGCAGCTTGGCGGGGAGCTACGAGCAGTACTTC. Encoded protein: CASSLAGSYEQYF.

CDR3 residues: CASSEGGNTEAFF. Here the CDR3 DNA reads TGTGCCAGCAGTGAGGGGGGGAACACTGAAGCTTTCTTT. The chain has TRBV6-4 and TRBJ1-1; D possibly corresponds to TRBD1 (5 bases). Germline-derived CDR1 and CDR2 are MRHNA and SNTAGT. This CDR3 comprises 13 residues. With 3 bases removed from V and 1 base from J, the gap between germline ends came to 6 bases.

The chain joins TRBV6-4 to TRBJ1-1; no clear D. This CDR3 spans 14 amino acids. Trimming removed 2 bases from V and 1 base from J, with 8 bases in between. From germline, CDR1 is MRHNA and CDR2 SNTAGT. The CDR3 coding sequence is TGTGCCAGCAGTGACGGGAGGGAGAACACTGAAGCTTTCTTT. It translates to CASSDGRENTEAFF.

The chain uses TRBV5-6 and TRBJ2-7; weak D call: TRBD1 (5 bases). In germline, CDR1 is SGHDT, CDR2 YYEEEE. The CDR3 contains 14 residues. Trimming cost V 6 bases and J 4 bases, with 17 bases left between them. The CDR3 DNA reads TGTGCCAGCACCCCCTCAGGGCAGGGTTACGAGCAGTACTTC. Amino acid sequence: CASTPSGQGYEQYF.

The chain employs TRBV6-5 and TRBJ2-3, with 9 nucleotides matching TRBD1. J was trimmed by 1 base and V by 2 bases; bases with no gene match: 4. CDR3 length: 16 residues. Germline lookup yields CDR1 MNHEY and CDR2 SVGAGI. The CDR3 DNA reads as TGTGCCAGCAGTTACCCACGACAGGGGGGCACAGATACGCAGTATTTT. Its protein product is CASSYPRQGGTDTQYF.

The genes are TRBV30 and TRBJ2-7; possible D gene TRBD2, 6 bases. CDR1 and CDR2 from the germline V gene are GTSNPN and SVGIG (reference sequence). The CDR3 runs to 15 residues. V was trimmed by 4 bases and J by 4 bases, leaving 20 bases between them. The CDR3 reads CAWTQSRRGRYEQYF. Here the CDR3 DNA reads TGTGCCTGGACCCAAAGCCGGAGGGGCCGGTACGAGCAGTACTTC.

The chain combines TRBV19 with TRBJ1-2; a possible D gene is TRBD1 (6 bases). CDR1 is LNHDA and CDR2 is SQIVND in the germline V gene (reference sequence). The CDR3 spans 14 residues. V was shortened by 5 bases and J by 7 bases, with 17 bases between the two germline ends. The CDR3 region is CASSLGQKTGGYTF. CDR3 bases: TGTGCCAGTAGTCTAGGACAGAAAACGGGTGGCTACACCTTC.

The CDR3 coding sequence is TGTGCCACCTCGATGACAGGGGGGATTCCTGATACGCAGTATTTT. Amino acids: CATSMTGGIPDTQYF. This sequence joins TRBV9 and TRBJ2-3; 9 bases map to TRBD1. The CDR3 contains 15 residues. V gave up 9 bases and J gave up 6 bases; unmatched junction bases: 14. Per germline, CDR1 SGDLS and CDR2 YYNGEE.

This chain links TRBV29-1 with TRBJ2-7; D perhaps matches TRBD2 (6 bases). The CDR3 covers 11 residues. The V and J ends lost 6 bases and 3 bases respectively, with 9 bases between them. Germline lookup yields CDR1 SQVTM and CDR2 ANQGSEA. In nucleotides, the CDR3 is TGCAGCGTGAGGGACTTCTACGAGCAGTACTTC. Amino acids: CSVRDFYEQYF.

The rearrangement links TRBV4-3 to TRBJ1-3, with D tentatively TRBD1 (5 bases). This CDR3 has 14 amino acids. V dropped 4 bases and J dropped 0 bases, with 7 bases sitting between them. The germline V gene has CDR1 LGHNA and CDR2 YSLEER. The CDR3 spells CASSPGGSGNTIYF. CDR3 sequence (DNA): TGCGCCAGCAGCCCCGGGGGCTCTGGAAACACCATATATTTT.

A single count supports this clone. This chain links TRBV9 with TRBJ2-1; the match to TRBD2 covers 15 bases. V was clipped by 2 bases and J by 14 bases; unmatched bases: 5. This CDR3 is 14 amino acids long. Germline CDR1 and CDR2: SGDLS and YYNGEE. The CDR3 DNA reads TGTGCCAGCAGCGTTGGACTAGCGGGGGGGCAGAAGTTCTTC. Translation gives CASSVGLAGGQKFF.

This rearrangement joins TRBV5-1 to TRBJ2-3; no definite D call. Germline V CDR1 and CDR2: SGHRS, YFSETQ. The V gene lost 0 bases and the J gene lost 4 bases, with 3 bases spanning the gap. The CDR3 consists of 12 residues. The CDR3 nucleotides are TGCGCCAGCAGCTTGGCCGCAGATACGCAGTATTTT. Protein product: CASSLAADTQYF. Based on the CDR3 plus reference TRBV5-1 and TRBJ2-3, the full variable domain is KAGVTQTPRYLIKTRGQQVTLSCSPISGHRSVSWYQQTPGQGLQFLFEYFSETQRNKGNFPGRFSGRQFSNSRSEMNVSTLELGDSALYLCASSLAADTQYFGPGTRLTVL.

CDR3 DNA sequence: TGTGCCAGCAGTCCAAACAGCGGGAGGGCCGACAATGAGCAGTTCTTC. Amino acids: CASSPNSGRADNEQFF. This chain joins TRBV27 and TRBJ2-1, with 10 bases lining up with TRBD2. Germline V CDR1 and CDR2: MNHEY, SMNVEV (reference sequence). The CDR3 has 16 amino acids. With V trimmed by 5 bases and J by 5 bases, 9 bases remained unmatched.

The chain combines TRBV18 with TRBJ2-1, with TRBD1 identical over 8 bases. From germline, CDR1 is KGHSH and CDR2 LQKENI. J gave up 8 bases and V 6 bases, and 3 bases lay outside the gene matches. This CDR3 contains 12 residues. The CDR3 region is CASSPGGDEQFF. The CDR3 bases are TGTGCCAGCTCGCCAGGGGGCGATGAGCAGTTCTTC. Full variable domain (remainder filled in from reference TRBV18 and TRBJ2-1): NAGVMQNPRHLVRRRGQEARLRCSPMKGHSHVYWYRQLPEEGLKFMVYLQKENIIDESGMPKERFSAEFPKEGPSILRIQQVVRGDSAAYFCASSPGGDEQFFGPGTRLTVL.

The J gene is TRBJ2-5, the V gene TRBV7-2; D might be TRBD2 (6 bases). Germline assignment: CDR1 SGHTA and CDR2 FQGNSA. The CDR3 runs to 15 residues. V lost 2 bases, J lost 1 base, and 11 bases lay in between. The CDR3 nucleotides read TGTGCCAGCAGCTTACTATGGGGGGTCCAAGAGACCCAGTACTTC. This translates into CASSLLWGVQETQYF.

This sequence joins TRBV6-2 or TRBV6-3 and TRBJ2-3, with TRBD2 matching over 8 bases. The junction had 1 base not matched to a gene; V was cut back by 4 bases and J by 4 bases. Germline CDR1 and CDR2: MNHEY and SVGEGT. CDR3 length: 13 residues. CDR3 DNA: TGTGCCAGCAGTTCGCGGGAGGCAGATACGCAGTATTTT. Translated: CASSSREADTQYF.